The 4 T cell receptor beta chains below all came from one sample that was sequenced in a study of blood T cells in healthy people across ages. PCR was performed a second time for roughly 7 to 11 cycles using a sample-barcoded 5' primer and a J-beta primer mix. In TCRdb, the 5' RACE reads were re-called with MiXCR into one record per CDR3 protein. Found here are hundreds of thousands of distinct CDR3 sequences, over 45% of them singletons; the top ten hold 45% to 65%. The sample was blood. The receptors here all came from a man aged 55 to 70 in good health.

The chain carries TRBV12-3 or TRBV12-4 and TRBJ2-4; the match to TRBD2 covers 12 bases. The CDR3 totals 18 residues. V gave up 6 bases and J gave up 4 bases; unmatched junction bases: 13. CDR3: CASSLVSSGGGSKNIQYF. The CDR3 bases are TGTGCCAGCAGCCTGGTTTCTAGCGGGGGGGGTTCAAAAAACATTCAGTACTTC.

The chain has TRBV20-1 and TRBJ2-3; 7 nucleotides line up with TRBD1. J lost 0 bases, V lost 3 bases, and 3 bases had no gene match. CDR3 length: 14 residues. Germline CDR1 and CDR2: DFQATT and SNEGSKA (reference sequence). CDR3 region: CSARGQISTDTQYF. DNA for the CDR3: TGCAGTGCTAGGGGACAGATAAGCACAGATACGCAGTATTTT.

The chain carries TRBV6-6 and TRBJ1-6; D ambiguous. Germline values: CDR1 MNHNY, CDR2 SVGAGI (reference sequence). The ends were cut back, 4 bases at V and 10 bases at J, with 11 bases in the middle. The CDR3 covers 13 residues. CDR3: CASSSHLDSPLHF. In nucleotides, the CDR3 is TGTGCCAGCAGTTCCCATCTGGACTCACCCCTCCACTTT.

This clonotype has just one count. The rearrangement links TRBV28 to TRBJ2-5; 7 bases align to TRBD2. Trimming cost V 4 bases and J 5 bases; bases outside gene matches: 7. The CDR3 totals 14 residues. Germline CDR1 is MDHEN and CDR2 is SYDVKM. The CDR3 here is CASSSPTGGETQYF. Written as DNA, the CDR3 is TGTGCCAGCAGTTCCCCGACCGGGGGGGAGACCCAGTACTTC.